Shown below are 23 T cell receptor beta chains from a single sample sequenced in a study of beta chain features in type 1 diabetes. Expressed TCRB transcripts were sequenced after all isolated RNA was converted to cDNA. Some clones are missing from TCRdb's copy, which holds only in-frame ones; the method was immunoSEQ multiplex PCR. The sample contains roughly 370,000 clones, about 15% of which appear only once. What was sequenced was naive CD4+ T cells from blood. These receptor sequences come from a man aged 25 to 40 in good health.

This clone has a handful of counts. CDR3 nucleotides: TGTGCCAGCAGTCCAGGATCAAGGGGGTTGTTCTTC. The encoded protein is CASSPGSRGLFF. The V gene is TRBV6-5, the J gene TRBJ2-1, with D perhaps TRBD1 (6 bases). Trimming took 5 bases from V and 15 from J, leaving 17 bases between them. The germline gives CDR1 MNHEY, CDR2 SVGAGI. The length of the CDR3 is 12 residues.

The rearrangement joins TRBV7-9 to TRBJ2-5; either TRBD1 or TRBD2 may fit D (5 bases each). CDR3 length equals 14 residues. Germline V CDR1 and CDR2: SEHNR, FQNEAQ (reference sequence). V was cut by 5 bases and J by 3 bases, with 13 bases left in between. CDR3 sequence: CASSARGPEETQYF. For the CDR3, the DNA is TGTGCCAGCAGCGCACGGGGACCAGAAGAGACCCAGTACTTC.

This clone was seen only a few times. V usage is TRBV5-6 and J usage is TRBJ2-7; tentatively, D is TRBD2 (5 bases). Germline V gene lookup returns CDR1 SGHDT and CDR2 YYEEEE. The CDR3 sequence is 14 residues long. V dropped 4 bases and J dropped 0 bases, with 11 bases sitting between them. CDR3 sequence (DNA): TGTGCCAGCAGCCCCGTGGGGAGCTCCTACGAGCAGTACGTC. As protein: CASSPVGSSYEQYV.

The rearrangement links TRBV30 to TRBJ1-5; 10 nucleotides line up with TRBD1. V gave up 4 bases and J gave up 7 bases; unmatched junction bases: 10. Germline CDR1 and CDR2: GTSNPN and SVGIG (reference sequence). CDR3 length equals 15 residues. CDR3 DNA sequence: TGTGCCTGGACCCCGACAGGGGGCCCGGGGCAGCCCCAGCATTTT. This sequence encodes CAWTPTGGPGQPQHF.

The genes are TRBV7-2 and TRBJ2-7, with 10 nucleotides matching TRBD1. The CDR3 runs to 15 residues. Germline-derived CDR1 and CDR2 are SGHTA and FQGNSA. The trim removed 4 bases at V and 7 bases at J, leaving 10 bases unmatched. The CDR3 DNA is TGTGCCAGCAGCTCGGGACAGGGGACGATTTGGGAGCAGTACTTC. Translating gives CASSSGQGTIWEQYF.

The chain combines TRBV5-1 with TRBJ2-2; D is unresolved. CDR1 is SGHRS, CDR2 YFSETQ, per germline. The CDR3 sequence is 15 residues long. Trimming took 0 bases from V and 1 from J, leaving 7 bases between them. CDR3 nucleotides: TGCGCCAGCAGCTTGGACGGCGGGAACACCGGGGAGCTGTTTTTT. Amino acid sequence: CASSLDGGNTGELFF.

The chain is built from TRBV4-3 and TRBJ2-3; TRBD1 or TRBD2 may be the D gene (6 bases each). CDR3 size: 18 residues. Germline loops: CDR1 LGHNA, CDR2 YSLEER. Trimming cost V 0 bases and J 0 bases, with 16 bases left between them. As DNA, the CDR3 is TGCGCCAGCAGCCAAGAAGATCCGCAGGGGACTAGCACAGATACGCAGTATTTT. This translates into CASSQEDPQGTSTDTQYF.

This clone was detected only a few times. The chain recombines TRBV7-2 with TRBJ2-3; maybe TRBD1 (6 bases). V was pared by 5 bases and J by 2 bases, with 17 bases between. Germline assignment: CDR1 SGHTA and CDR2 FQGNSA. The CDR3 consists of 16 residues. CDR3 bases: TGTGCCAGCAGCCAGGTGGGCAGGGGCCTCACAGATACGCAGTATTTT. Residues: CASSQVGRGLTDTQYF.

This sequence joins TRBV5-4 and TRBJ2-5; no clear D gene. The CDR3 is made up of 12 amino acids. The V gene's germline CDR1 is SGHNT and CDR2 YYREEE (reference sequence). V was clipped by 1 base and J by 5 bases, with 6 bases between them. The CDR3 protein is CASSLSLETQYF. The CDR3 nucleotides read TGTGCCAGCAGCTTGTCACTGGAGACCCAGTACTTC.

The rearrangement joins TRBV7-9 to TRBJ2-7; no clear D. In germline, CDR1 is SEHNR, CDR2 FQNEAQ (reference sequence). The CDR3 covers 13 residues. V shed 1 base and J shed 6 bases, with 10 bases lying between them. Here the CDR3 reads CASSLGPISEQYV. In nucleotides, the CDR3 is TGTGCCAGCAGCTTAGGGCCGATCTCCGAGCAGTACGTC.

The V call is TRBV6-5, the J call TRBJ2-2, with no clear D. Trimming pared 0 bases from V and 6 bases from J, leaving 5 bases between. Germline V lookup: CDR1 MNHEY, CDR2 SVGAGI. The CDR3 contains 13 residues. The CDR3 here is CASSYSGPGELFF. Here the CDR3 DNA reads TGTGCCAGCAGTTACTCCGGCCCCGGGGAGCTGTTTTTT.

There are a few counts of this clone. The rearrangement links TRBV25-1 to TRBJ2-3, with 8 bases fitting TRBD1. Germline V gene sequence: CDR1 MGHDK, CDR2 SYGVNS. J was trimmed by 4 bases and V by 0 bases; bases with no gene match: 6. CDR3 length: 16 amino acids. The CDR3 sequence: CASSEYLDRVADTQYF. DNA for the CDR3: TGTGCCAGCAGTGAATATTTGGACAGGGTGGCAGATACGCAGTATTTT.

This clone was counted at least ten times. This chain uses TRBV30 with TRBJ2-5; perhaps TRBD2 as D (6 bases). The V gene lost 1 base and the J gene lost 2 bases, with 8 bases spanning the gap. Germline values: CDR1 GTSNPN, CDR2 SVGIG (reference sequence). CDR3 length: 13 residues. Here the CDR3 reads CAWSGDLQETQYF. In DNA, the CDR3 is TGTGCCTGGAGTGGGGACTTACAAGAGACCCAGTACTTC. Supplemented by reference TRBV30 and TRBJ2-5, the full variable domain reads SQTIHQWPATLVQPVGSPLSLECTVEGTSNPNLYWYRQAAGRGLQLLFYSVGIGQISSEVPQNLSASRPQDRQFILSSKKLLLSDSGFYLCAWSGDLQETQYFGPGTRLLVL.

This clone was counted only a few times. The chain links TRBV11-2 to TRBJ1-1; perhaps TRBD1 as D (6 bases). Germline V gene data show CDR1 as SGHAT and CDR2 as FQNNGV. V lost 2 bases and J 2 bases, leaving 12 bases between the germline ends. This CDR3 has 15 residues. The CDR3 spells CASSLTRGANTEAFF. DNA for the CDR3: TGTGCCAGCAGCTTAACCAGGGGCGCTAACACTGAAGCTTTCTTT.

The CDR3 DNA is TGTGCCAGCAGTTTGCTGCTGAACACTGAAGCTTTCTTT. Encoded protein: CASSLLLNTEAFF. The V and J genes are TRBV28 and TRBJ1-1; D is unclear. V gave up 3 bases and J gave up 0 bases, with 5 bases separating them. The CDR3 is made up of 13 amino acids. The germline CDR1 and CDR2 sequences are MDHEN and SYDVKM.

The chain couples TRBV29-1 to TRBJ1-2; maybe TRBD1 (6 bases). V lost 5 bases to trimming and J lost 7 bases, with 14 bases between them. Germline V gene data show CDR1 as SQVTM and CDR2 as ANQGSEA. CDR3 length: 12 amino acids. The CDR3 reads CSVWTGASGYTF. CDR3 DNA: TGCAGCGTTTGGACGGGGGCCTCTGGCTACACCTTC.

The chain combines TRBV5-1 with TRBJ2-5; D is unclear. Germline values: CDR1 SGHRS, CDR2 YFSETQ. V lost 3 bases and J lost 3, with 21 bases in between. This CDR3 region has 17 residues. The CDR3 sequence is CASSSTPPGETEETQYF. The CDR3 region has the DNA TGCGCCAGCAGCTCGACCCCCCCCGGCGAGACCGAAGAGACCCAGTACTTC. The variable domain in full, with the rest retrieved from reference TRBV5-1 and TRBJ2-5, is KAGVTQTPRYLIKTRGQQVTLSCSPISGHRSVSWYQQTPGQGLQFLFEYFSETQRNKGNFPGRFSGRQFSNSRSEMNVSTLELGDSALYLCASSSTPPGETEETQYFGPGTRLLVL.

V usage is TRBV6-5 and J usage is TRBJ2-2; D is unresolved. The CDR3 covers 16 residues. CDR1 MNHEY and CDR2 SVGAGI come from the germline V gene. V lost 4 bases and J lost 3, with 15 bases in between. The CDR3 nucleotides are TGTGCCAGCAGTTCGTTCGGAGCAGGTCACACCGGGGAGCTGTTTTTT. Translating gives CASSSFGAGHTGELFF.

CDR3 sequence: CSVARGQETQYF. As DNA, the CDR3 is TGCAGCGTTGCGAGGGGGCAAGAGACCCAGTACTTC. The J gene is TRBJ2-5, the V gene TRBV29-1, with a tentative D call TRBD1 (6 bases). The V end was cut by 4 bases, the J end by 2 bases, with 8 bases between. This CDR3 spans 12 amino acids. The germline V gene encodes CDR1 SQVTM and CDR2 ANQGSEA.

This clone was detected a few times. The gene calls are TRBV5-6 and TRBJ2-7; D is possibly TRBD2 (6 bases). This CDR3 has 14 residues. Trimming cost V 3 bases and J 3 bases, with 13 bases left between them. Germline V gives CDR1 SGHDT, CDR2 YYEEEE. The CDR3 spells CASSSAGTYYEQYV. The CDR3, as DNA: TGTGCCAGCAGCTCGGCCGGGACTTACTACGAGCAGTACGTC.

This chain uses TRBV18 with TRBJ1-1; D not certain. Germline CDR1 and CDR2: KGHSH and LQKENI. CDR3 length equals 13 residues. The V end lost 0 bases, the J end lost 7 bases, and 9 bases lay between the germline ends. CDR3: CASSPPGRLEAFF. CDR3 coding DNA: TGTGCCAGCTCACCACCAGGAAGGCTTGAAGCTTTCTTT. Complete variable domain (other parts from reference TRBV18 and TRBJ1-1): NAGVMQNPRHLVRRRGQEARLRCSPMKGHSHVYWYRQLPEEGLKFMVYLQKENIIDESGMPKERFSAEFPKEGPSILRIQQVVRGDSAAYFCASSPPGRLEAFFGQGTRLTVV.

In this sample, this clone turned up a few times. The chain recombines TRBV4-3 with TRBJ2-1, with 8 nucleotides matching TRBD2. The trim removed 0 bases at V and 6 bases at J, leaving 13 bases unmatched. The CDR3 is made up of 18 amino acids. Germline CDR1 and CDR2: LGHNA and YSLEER. CDR3 nucleotides: TGCGCCAGCAGCCAAGACCCAAGCGGGAGTGTCTTGCGCAATGAGCAGTTCTTC. This sequence encodes CASSQDPSGSVLRNEQFF.

The gene calls are TRBV5-4 and TRBJ2-1, with 9 bases aligning to TRBD2. CDR1 and CDR2 from the germline V gene are SGHNT and YYREEE (reference sequence). After removal of 2 bases from V and 2 bases from J, the junction contained 2 bases not matched to a gene. This CDR3 has 15 residues. This CDR3 reads CASSFPSGAYNEQFF. DNA for the CDR3: TGTGCCAGCAGCTTTCCTAGCGGGGCCTACAATGAGCAGTTCTTC.